These T cell receptor beta chains were read from a single sample in a study of PD-1 blockade in classical Hodgkin lymphoma. Profiling relied on immunoSEQ multiplex PCR, and the TCRdb table lists in-frame clones only, not all of them. The table shows some 41,000 clones, with under 75% occurring only once. The source material was peripheral blood mononuclear cells (PBMCs), sampled before the second cycle of nivolumab. These receptors originate from a human donor with classical Hodgkin lymphoma. Each CDR3 is given with its conserved first and last residue. Clone size is stated in some rows and not others, as once, few, many or a class when expanded.

NA,16,TRBJ2-7,TRBV27,CASSSPMVRGSNEQYF
NA,18,TRBJ1-3,TRBV28,CASSFTGTDSFSGNTIYF
NA,19,TRBJ2-7,TRBV6-1,CASSEAVEYWTDVPYEQYF
NA,13,TRBJ1-1,TRBV29-1,CSAARDPWGEAFF
NA,13,TRBJ2-7,TRBV10-3,CAIRTSDSYEQYF
few,15,TRBJ2-2,TRBV4-3,CASSQDRWTAGELFF
NA,13,TRBJ2-5,TRBV6-5,CASSYYGGETQYF
NA,14,TRBJ2-1,TRBV27,CASSLSTVTHEQFF
NA,20,TRBJ2-6,TRBV18,CASSRSGTGGEVAGANVLTF
NA,16,TRBJ1-1,TRBV2,CASRPRPSQGNTEAFF
NA,16,TRBJ2-1,TRBV10-3,CAISESRLTGGNEQFF
NA,16,TRBJ2-3,TRBV28,CASSSGGTQGRDTQYF
once,16,TRBJ2-1,TRBV19,CASSIPGLAGGNEQFF
once,14,TRBJ2-5,TRBV7-9,CASSLTGYQETQYF
NA,15,TRBJ2-3,TRBV7-6,CASSLSGYRTDTQYF
NA,11,TRBJ1-1,TRBV27,CASSKNTEAFF
NA,16,TRBJ2-3,TRBV7-8,CASSLGTGLSTDTQYF
NA,15,TRBJ1-3,TRBV4-1,CASSQAWFSGNTIYF
NA,15,TRBJ2-7,TRBV19,CASSIGQREAYEQYF
NA,13,TRBJ2-7,TRBV9,CASSVGPSYEQYF
NA,14,TRBJ2-7,TRBV9,CASSVGGGRAEQYF
NA,15,TRBJ1-2,TRBV6-6,CASSYSSGVAYGYTF
NA,11,TRBJ2-3,TRBV5-1,CASSFSGGLDF
NA,14,TRBJ2-5,TRBV14,CASSQDYRAETQYF
few,15,TRBJ2-1,TRBV9,CASSPGQYDYNEQFF
NA,15,TRBJ2-2,TRBV5-1,CASSLDRGDTGELFF
few,13,TRBJ2-2,TRBV6-6,CASSFGNTGELFF
NA,18,TRBJ2-2,TRBV11-3,CASSLPGTVPSNTGELFF
NA,16,TRBJ1-4,TRBV4-3,CASSQFNGDSNEKLFF
NA,16,TRBJ2-2,TRBV6-5,CASSYNGLINTGELFF
NA,14,TRBJ1-4,TRBV13,CASSERTPNEKLFF
NA,15,TRBJ1-5,TRBV7-8,CASSYVLGGGQPQHF
NA,16,TRBJ1-2,TRBV28,CASSQLLGQGTYGYTF
NA,14,TRBJ2-3,TRBV7-2,CASSLGPATDTQYF
NA,15,TRBJ1-2,TRBV5-4,CASSSPGQGTGGYTF
NA,12,TRBJ2-7,TRBV27,CASSFKGGEQYF
once,15,TRBJ2-7,TRBV11-3,CASSPGTGHSYEQYF
few,18,TRBJ2-3,TRBV5-1,CASSLVWTTSGVADTQYF
NA,14,TRBJ2-7,TRBV7-8,CASSLGVASYEQYF
NA,17,TRBJ2-1,TRBV4-3,CASSQDPDRVLYNEQFF
NA,12,TRBJ2-2,TRBV11-3,CASRGVTGELFF
NA,12,TRBJ2-7,TRBV6-6,CASTHLGAEQYF
NA,13,TRBJ1-2,TRBV7-9,CASTLRRINGYTF
NA,14,TRBJ1-2,TRBV29-1,CSVLPPQPNYGYTF
NA,15,TRBJ2-1,TRBV4-2,CASSQDRLAGGEQFF
once,14,TRBJ1-2,TRBV9,CASSSRTGPYGYTF
NA,11,TRBJ2-2,TRBV20-1,CSATTSGELFF
NA,18,TRBJ2-1,TRBV21-1,CASSKAHPKRVLYNEQFF
once,12,TRBJ2-7,TRBV4-2,CASSLGRREQYF
few,13,TRBJ1-1,TRBV29-1,CSVGSGMGTEAFF
NA,13,TRBJ1-2,TRBV29-1,CSVWDRELNGYTF
NA,13,TRBJ1-4,TRBV9,CASSAGSEEKLFF
NA,17,TRBJ2-1,TRBV29-1,CSVDGLAGVGTYNEQFF
few,17,TRBJ1-5,TRBV28,CASSLIRGGDRVAPQHF
NA,17,TRBJ1-1,TRBV27,CASSGDRNPAESTEAFF